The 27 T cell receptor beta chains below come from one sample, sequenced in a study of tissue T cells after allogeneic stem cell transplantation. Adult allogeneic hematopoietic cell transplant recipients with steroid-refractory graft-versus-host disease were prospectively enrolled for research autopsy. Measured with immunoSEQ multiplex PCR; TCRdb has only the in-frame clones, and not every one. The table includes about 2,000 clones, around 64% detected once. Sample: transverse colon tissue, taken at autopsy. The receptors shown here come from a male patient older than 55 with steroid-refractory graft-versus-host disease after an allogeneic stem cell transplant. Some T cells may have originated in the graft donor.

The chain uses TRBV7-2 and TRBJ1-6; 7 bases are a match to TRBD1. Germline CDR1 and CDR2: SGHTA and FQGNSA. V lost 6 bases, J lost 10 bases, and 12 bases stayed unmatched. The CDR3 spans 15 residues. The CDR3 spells CASRRRQGSGSPLHF. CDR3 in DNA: TGTGCCAGCAGGCGTAGACAGGGAAGCGGATCACCCCTCCACTTT.

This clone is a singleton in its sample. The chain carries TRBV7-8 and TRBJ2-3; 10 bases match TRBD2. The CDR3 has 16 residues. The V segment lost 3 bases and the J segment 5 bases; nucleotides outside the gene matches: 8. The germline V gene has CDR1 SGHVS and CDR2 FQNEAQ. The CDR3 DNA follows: TGTGCCAGCAGCTTCTCCAGCGGGGGGGCTGTAGATACGCAGTATTTT. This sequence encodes CASSFSSGGAVDTQYF.

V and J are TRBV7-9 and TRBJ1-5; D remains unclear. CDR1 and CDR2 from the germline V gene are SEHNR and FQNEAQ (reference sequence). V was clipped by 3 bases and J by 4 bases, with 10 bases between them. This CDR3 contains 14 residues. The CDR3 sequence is CASSFTDTNQPQHF. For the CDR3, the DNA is TGTGCCAGCAGCTTCACGGATACTAATCAGCCCCAGCATTTT.

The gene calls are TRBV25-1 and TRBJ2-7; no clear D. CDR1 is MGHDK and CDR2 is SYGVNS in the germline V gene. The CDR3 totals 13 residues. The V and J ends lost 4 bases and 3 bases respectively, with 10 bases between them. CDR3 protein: CASSAAPVYEQYF. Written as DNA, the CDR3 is TGTGCCAGCAGTGCGGCGCCAGTCTACGAGCAGTACTTC.

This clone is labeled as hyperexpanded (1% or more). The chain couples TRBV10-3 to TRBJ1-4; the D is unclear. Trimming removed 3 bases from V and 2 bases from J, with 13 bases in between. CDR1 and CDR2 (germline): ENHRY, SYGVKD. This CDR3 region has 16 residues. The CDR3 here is CAISDESWATNEKLFF. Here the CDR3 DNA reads TGTGCCATCAGTGACGAGTCCTGGGCGACTAATGAAAAACTGTTTTTT.

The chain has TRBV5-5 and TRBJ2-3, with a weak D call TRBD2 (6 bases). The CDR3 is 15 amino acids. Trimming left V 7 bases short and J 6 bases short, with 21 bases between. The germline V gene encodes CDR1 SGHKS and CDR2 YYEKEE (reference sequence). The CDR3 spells CASDLGGTLTDTQYF. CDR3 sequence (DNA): TGTGCCAGCGACCTAGGCGGGACTCTCACGGATACGCAGTATTTT. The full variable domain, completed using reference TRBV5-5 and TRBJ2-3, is DAGVTQSPTHLIKTRGQQVTLRCSPISGHKSVSWYQQVLGQGPQFIFQYYEKEERGRGNFPDRFSARQFPNYSSELNVNALLLGDSALYLCASDLGGTLTDTQYFGPGTRLTVL.

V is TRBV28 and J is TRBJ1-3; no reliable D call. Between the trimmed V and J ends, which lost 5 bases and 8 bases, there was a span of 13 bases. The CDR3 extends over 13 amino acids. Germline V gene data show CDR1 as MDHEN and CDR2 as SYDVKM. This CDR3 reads CASSPIRADTIYF. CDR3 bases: TGTGCCAGCAGTCCGATCCGGGCGGACACCATATATTTT.

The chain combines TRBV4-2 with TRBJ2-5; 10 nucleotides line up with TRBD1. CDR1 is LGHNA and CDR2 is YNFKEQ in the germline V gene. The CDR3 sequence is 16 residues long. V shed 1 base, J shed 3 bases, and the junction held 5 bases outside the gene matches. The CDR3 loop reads CASSQVSGQGEETQYF. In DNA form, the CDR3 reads TGTGCCAGCAGCCAAGTGTCCGGACAGGGGGAAGAGACCCAGTACTTC.

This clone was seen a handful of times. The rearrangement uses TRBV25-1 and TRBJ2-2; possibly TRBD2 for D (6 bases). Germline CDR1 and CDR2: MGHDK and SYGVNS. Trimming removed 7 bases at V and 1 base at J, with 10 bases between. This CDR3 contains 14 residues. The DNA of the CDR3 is TGTGCCAGCACGGGGGACTTGAACACCGGGGAGCTGTTTTTT. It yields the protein CASTGDLNTGELFF.

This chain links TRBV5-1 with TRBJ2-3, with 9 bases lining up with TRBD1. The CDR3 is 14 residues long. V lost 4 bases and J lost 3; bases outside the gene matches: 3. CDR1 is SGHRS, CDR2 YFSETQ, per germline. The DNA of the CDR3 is TGCGCCAGCAGCAAAGGACAGGGGACAGATACGCAGTATTTT. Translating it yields CASSKGQGTDTQYF.

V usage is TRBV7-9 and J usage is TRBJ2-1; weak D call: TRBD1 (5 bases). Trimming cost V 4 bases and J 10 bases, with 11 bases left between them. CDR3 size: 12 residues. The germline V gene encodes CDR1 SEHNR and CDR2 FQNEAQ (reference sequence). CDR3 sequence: CASSSQDGEQFF. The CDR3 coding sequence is TGTGCCAGCAGCTCACAGGACGGGGAGCAGTTCTTC.

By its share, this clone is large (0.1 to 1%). The CDR3 region is CASSLSDTANTGELFF. The CDR3 nucleotides are TGTGCCAGCAGCTTATCAGACACAGCGAACACCGGGGAGCTGTTTTTT. V and J are TRBV7-9 and TRBJ2-2; D ambiguous. Germline V CDR1 and CDR2: SEHNR, FQNEAQ (reference sequence). V was cut by 2 bases and J by 0 bases, with 10 bases left in between. The CDR3 has 16 residues.

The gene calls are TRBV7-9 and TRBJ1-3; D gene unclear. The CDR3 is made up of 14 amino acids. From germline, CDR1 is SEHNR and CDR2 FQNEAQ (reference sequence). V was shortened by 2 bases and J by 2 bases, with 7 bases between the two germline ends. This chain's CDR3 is CASSLTGTGNTIYF. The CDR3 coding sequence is TGTGCCAGCAGCTTAACGGGTACTGGAAACACCATATATTTT.

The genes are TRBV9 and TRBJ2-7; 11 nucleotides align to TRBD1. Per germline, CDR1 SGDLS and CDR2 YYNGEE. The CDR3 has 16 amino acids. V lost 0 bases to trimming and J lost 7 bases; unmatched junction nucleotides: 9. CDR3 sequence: CASSVASGQGAREQYF. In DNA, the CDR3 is TGTGCCAGCAGCGTAGCCAGTGGACAGGGGGCGCGGGAGCAGTACTTC. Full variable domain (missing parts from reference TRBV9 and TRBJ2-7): DSGVTQTPKHLITATGQRVTLRCSPRSGDLSVYWYQQSLDQGLQFLIQYYNGEERAKGNILERFSAQQFPDLHSELNLSSLELGDSALYFCASSVASGQGAREQYFGPGTRLTVT.

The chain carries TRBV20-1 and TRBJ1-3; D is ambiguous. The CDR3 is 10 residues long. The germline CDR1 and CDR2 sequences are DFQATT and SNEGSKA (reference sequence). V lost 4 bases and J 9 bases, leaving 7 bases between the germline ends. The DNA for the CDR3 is TGCAGTGCTAAATGGGGCACCATATATTTT. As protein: CSAKWGTIYF.

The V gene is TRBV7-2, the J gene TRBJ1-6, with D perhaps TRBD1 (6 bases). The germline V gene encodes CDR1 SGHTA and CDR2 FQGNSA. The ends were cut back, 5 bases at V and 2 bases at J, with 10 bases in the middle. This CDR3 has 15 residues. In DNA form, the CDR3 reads TGTGCCAGCAGCGGGGGGCCAGCCTATAATTCACCCCTCCACTTT. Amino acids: CASSGGPAYNSPLHF.

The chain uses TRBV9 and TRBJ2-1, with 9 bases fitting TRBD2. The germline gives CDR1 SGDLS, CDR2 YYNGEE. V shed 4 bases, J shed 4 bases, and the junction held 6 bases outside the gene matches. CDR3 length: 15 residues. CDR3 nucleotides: TGTGCCAGCAGCCCCCAGCGGGGGGATTACAATGAGCAGTTCTTC. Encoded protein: CASSPQRGDYNEQFF.

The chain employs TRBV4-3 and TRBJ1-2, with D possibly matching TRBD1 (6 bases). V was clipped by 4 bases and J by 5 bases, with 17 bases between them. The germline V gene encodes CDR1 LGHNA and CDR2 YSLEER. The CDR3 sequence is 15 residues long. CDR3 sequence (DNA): TGCGCCAGCAGCCGCGAAGTACAGGGAGGTTATGGCTACACCTTC. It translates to CASSREVQGGYGYTF.

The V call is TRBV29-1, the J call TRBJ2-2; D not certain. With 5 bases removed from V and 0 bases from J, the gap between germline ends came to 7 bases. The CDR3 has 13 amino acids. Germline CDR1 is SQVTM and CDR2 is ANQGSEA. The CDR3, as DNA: TGCAGCGTTCTGCAGACGAACACCGGGGAGCTGTTTTTT. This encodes CSVLQTNTGELFF.

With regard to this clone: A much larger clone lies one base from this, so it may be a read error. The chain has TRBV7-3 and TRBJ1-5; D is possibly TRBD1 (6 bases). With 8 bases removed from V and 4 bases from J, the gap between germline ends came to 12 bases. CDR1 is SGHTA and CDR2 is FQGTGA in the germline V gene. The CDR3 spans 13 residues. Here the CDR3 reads CASGLGGNQPQHF. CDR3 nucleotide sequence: TGTGCCAGCGGCCTAGGGGGGAATCAGCCCCAGCATTTT.

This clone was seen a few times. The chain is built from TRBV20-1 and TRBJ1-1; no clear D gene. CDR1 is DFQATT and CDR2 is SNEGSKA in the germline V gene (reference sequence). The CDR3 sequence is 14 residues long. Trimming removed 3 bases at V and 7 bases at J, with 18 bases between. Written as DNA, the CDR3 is TGCAGTGCTAGTAAACGAGGAGCCTTGGGTGAAGCTTTCTTT. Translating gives CSASKRGALGEAFF.

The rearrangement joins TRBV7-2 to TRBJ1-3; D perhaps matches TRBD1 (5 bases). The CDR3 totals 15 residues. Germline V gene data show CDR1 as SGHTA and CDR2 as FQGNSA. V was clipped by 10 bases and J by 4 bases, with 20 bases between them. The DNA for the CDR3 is TGTGCCATTACCAAATCCGGGACCGTAGGAAACACCATATATTTT. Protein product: CAITKSGTVGNTIYF.

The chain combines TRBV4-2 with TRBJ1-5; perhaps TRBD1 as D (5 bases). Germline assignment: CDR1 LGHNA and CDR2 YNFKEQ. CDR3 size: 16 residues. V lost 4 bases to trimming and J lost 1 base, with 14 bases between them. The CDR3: CASSPSPQASNQPQHF. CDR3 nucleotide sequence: TGTGCCAGCAGCCCCTCCCCACAGGCCAGCAATCAGCCCCAGCATTTT.

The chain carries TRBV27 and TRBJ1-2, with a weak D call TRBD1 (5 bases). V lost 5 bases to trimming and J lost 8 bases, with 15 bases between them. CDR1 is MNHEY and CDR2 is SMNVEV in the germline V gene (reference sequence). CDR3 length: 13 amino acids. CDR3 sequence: CASSPRRGTGYTF. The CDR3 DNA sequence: TGTGCCAGCAGTCCCCGAAGGGGAACGGGCTACACCTTC.

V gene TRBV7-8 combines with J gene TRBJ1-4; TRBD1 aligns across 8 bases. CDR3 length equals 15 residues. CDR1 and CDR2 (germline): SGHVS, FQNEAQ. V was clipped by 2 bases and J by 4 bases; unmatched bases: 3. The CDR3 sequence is CASSLNRGFNEKLFF. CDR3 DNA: TGTGCCAGCAGCTTAAACAGGGGGTTTAATGAAAAACTGTTTTTT.

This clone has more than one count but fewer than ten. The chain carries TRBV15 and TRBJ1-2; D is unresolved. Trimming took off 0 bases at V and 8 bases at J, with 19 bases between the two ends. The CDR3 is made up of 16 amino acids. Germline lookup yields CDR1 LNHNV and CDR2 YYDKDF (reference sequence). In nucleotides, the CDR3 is TGTGCCACCAGCAGAGATCATCGGGTGGGGTTGCAAGGCTACACCTTC. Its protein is CATSRDHRVGLQGYTF.

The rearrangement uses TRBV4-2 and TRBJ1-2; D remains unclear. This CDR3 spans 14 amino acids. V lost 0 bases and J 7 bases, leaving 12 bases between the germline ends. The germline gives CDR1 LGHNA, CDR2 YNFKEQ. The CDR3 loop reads CASSQEQPRGGYTF. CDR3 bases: TGTGCCAGCAGCCAAGAACAACCGCGGGGTGGCTACACCTTC.